A single TCR beta chain is shown here with its context. Its antigen is unidentified. Assay used: immunoSEQ multiplex PCR; TCRdb lists only in-frame clones, some missing. The sample carries thousands of clones, 60% to 85% recorded once. Trimming stripped 6 bases from V and 0 bases from J, with 3 bases between. This CDR3 is 13 amino acids long. The germline gives CDR1 MDHEN, CDR2 SYDVKM. The data derive from a study of T cell clonotyping in hematopoietic cell transplantation. Broader study findings: Few recipient clonotypes overlapped donors; over 95% were de novo at given depth. Without cell sorting, CD4 versus CD8 contributions remain unresolved.

This clonotype was sampled from a male patient aged 50 or older who had an allogeneic stem cell transplant from an unrelated donor, so the T cells may come from the graft donor. Some clones in this sample may be carry-over from other donors' samples. The input for sequencing was peripheral blood mononuclear cells, taken 100 days after allogeneic stem cell transplant. The genes are TRBV28 and TRBJ2-6; D is unclear. Here the CDR3 DNA reads TGTGCCAGCAGCGGCTCTGGGGCCAACGTCCTGACTTTC. Translated: CASSGSGANVLTF.